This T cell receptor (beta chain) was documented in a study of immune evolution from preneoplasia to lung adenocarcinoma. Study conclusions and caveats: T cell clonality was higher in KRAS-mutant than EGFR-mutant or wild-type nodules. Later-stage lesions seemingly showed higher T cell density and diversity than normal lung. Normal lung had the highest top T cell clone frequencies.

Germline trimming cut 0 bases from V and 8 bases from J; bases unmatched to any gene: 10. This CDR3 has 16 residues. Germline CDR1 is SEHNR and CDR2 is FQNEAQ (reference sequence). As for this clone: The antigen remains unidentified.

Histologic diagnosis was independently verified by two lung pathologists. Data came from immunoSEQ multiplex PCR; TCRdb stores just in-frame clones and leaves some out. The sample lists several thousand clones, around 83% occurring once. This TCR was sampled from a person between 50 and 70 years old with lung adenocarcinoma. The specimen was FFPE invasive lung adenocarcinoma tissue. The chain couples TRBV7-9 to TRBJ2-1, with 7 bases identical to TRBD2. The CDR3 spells CASSLASGLSWDEQFF. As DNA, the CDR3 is TGTGCCAGCAGCTTAGCGTCGGGACTATCCTGGGATGAGCAGTTCTTC. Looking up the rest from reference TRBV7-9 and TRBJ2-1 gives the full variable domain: DTGVSQNPRHKITKRGQNVTFRCDPISEHNRLYWYRQTLGQGPEFLTYFQNEAQLEKSRLLSDRFSAERPKGSFSTLEIQRTEQGDSAMYLCASSLASGLSWDEQFFGPGTRLTVL.